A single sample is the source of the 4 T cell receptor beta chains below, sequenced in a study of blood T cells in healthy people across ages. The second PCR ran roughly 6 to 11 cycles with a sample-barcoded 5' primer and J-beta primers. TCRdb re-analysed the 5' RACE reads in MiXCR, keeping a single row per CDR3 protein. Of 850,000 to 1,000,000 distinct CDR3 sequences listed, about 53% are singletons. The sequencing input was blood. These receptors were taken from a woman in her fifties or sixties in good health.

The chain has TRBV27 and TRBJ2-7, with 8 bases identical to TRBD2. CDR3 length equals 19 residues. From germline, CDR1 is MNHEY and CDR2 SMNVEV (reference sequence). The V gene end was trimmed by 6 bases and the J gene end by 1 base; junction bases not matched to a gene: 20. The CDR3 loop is CASSPGAPSGLEWSYEQYF. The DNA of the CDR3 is TGTGCCAGCAGCCCCGGGGCACCTAGCGGGCTGGAGTGGTCCTACGAGCAGTACTTC.

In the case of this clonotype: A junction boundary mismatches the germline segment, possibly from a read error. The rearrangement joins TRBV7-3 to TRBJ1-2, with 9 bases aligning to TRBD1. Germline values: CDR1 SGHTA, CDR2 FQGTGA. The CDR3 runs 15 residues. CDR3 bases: TGTGTCAGCAGCCCGGGACAGGGCTATAAGAATGGCTACACCTTC. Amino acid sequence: CVSSPGQGYKNGYTF.

CDR3 region: CSVVKAGVYNEQFF. CDR3 nucleotides: TGCAGCGTTGTCAAAGCGGGAGTATACAATGAGCAGTTCTTC. The chain has TRBV29-1 and TRBJ2-1; 8 bases align to TRBD2. Unmatched junction bases numbered 6, after V lost 4 bases and J lost 4 bases. Germline loops: CDR1 SQVTM, CDR2 ANQGSEA. The CDR3 sequence is 14 residues long.

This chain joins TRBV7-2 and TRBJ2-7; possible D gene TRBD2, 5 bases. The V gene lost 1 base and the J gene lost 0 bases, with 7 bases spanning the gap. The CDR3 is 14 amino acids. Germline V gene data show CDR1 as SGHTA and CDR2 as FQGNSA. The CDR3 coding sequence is TGTGCCAGCAGCTTAGTAGCGAACTCCTACGAGCAGTACTTC. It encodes CASSLVANSYEQYF.